This T cell receptor beta chain is drawn from a study of shared clonotypes between healthy human individuals. This CDR3 is built from 13 residues. The germline CDR1 and CDR2 sequences are MNHEY and SMNVEV (reference sequence). Between the trimmed V and J ends, which lost 1 base and 8 bases, there was a span of 9 bases. The sample holds many counts of this clone. Under the authors' procedure: Owing to the provision of junction-only sequences devoid of quality scores by immunoSEQ, filtering differed. Sequencing used immunoSEQ multiplex PCR; TCRdb keeps in-frame clones, though not all of them. V, J and clone size are taken as reported in that table, and D and trimming were inferred from the DNA itself. Found here are 110,000 or so clones, about two thirds of them singletons; the top ten hold about 26%.

The V call is TRBV27, the J call TRBJ2-1, with D unclear. The TCR was taken from a woman under 40 in good health. Sequencing was done on a sample of memory CD8+ T cells sorted from blood. Subset of the sample: CD45RO+ cells pooled with CCR7-negative TemRA cells. This CDR3 reads CASSLFGSYEQFF. As DNA, the CDR3 is TGTGCCAGCAGTTTATTCGGCAGCTATGAGCAGTTCTTC.